The clone carrying this T cell receptor (beta chain) was recorded at least ten times. What it recognizes is unknown. Breast cancer patients provided tissue from their axillary draining lymph nodes. The record originates from a study of breast tumors, draining lymph nodes, adjacent tissues. Trimming stripped 5 bases from V and 2 bases from J, with 10 bases between. The V gene's germline CDR1 is SGHAT and CDR2 FQNNGV. The CDR3 is 13 amino acids. Study-wide results and limits: Tumor and nontumor repertoires were significantly more similar in luminal-like than in basal-like breast cancer.

TCRdb reprocessed the multiplex PCR reads via MiXCR and lists one record per CDR3 protein. The sample lists fewer than 200,000 distinct CDR3 sequences; roughly a third were seen once. The sequence came from a female donor with breast cancer. Some clones in this sample may be carry-over from other donors' samples. The chain joins TRBV11-2 to TRBJ2-7; perhaps TRBD2 as D (5 bases). The specimen was axillary lymph node tissue. The CDR3 reads CASSAGLTYEQYF. Here the CDR3 DNA reads TGTGCCAGCAGCGCTGGACTGACCTACGAGCAGTACTTC.